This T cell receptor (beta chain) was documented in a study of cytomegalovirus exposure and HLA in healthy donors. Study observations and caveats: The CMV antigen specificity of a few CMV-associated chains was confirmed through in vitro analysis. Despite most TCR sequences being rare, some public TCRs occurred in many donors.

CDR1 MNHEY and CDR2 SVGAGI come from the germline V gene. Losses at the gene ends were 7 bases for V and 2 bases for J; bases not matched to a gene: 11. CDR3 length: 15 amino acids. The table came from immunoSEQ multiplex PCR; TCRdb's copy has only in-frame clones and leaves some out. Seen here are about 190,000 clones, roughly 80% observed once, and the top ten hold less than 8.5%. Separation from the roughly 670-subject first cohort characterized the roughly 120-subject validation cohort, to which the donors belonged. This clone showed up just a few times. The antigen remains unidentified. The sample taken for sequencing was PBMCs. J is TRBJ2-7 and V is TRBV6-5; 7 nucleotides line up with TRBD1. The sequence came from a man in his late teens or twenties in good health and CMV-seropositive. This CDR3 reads CASTKGTGQPYEQYF. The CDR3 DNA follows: TGTGCCAGCACCAAAGGGACGGGACAGCCCTACGAGCAGTACTTC.